This T cell receptor beta chain was identified in a study of blood T cell repertoires in COVID-19. Study-level background: The analysed material was cDNA or gDNA that came from T cells, B-cell-depleted T cells, or PBMCs.

In the study's own analysis: Amplification of reference gene primers was used by the study to estimate nucleated cell counts. Assay: immunoSEQ multiplex PCR; the TCRdb copy retains only in-frame clones and omits some. The D gene and trimming were derived from the DNA, and the V and J assignments and clone size from that table. The sample holds roughly 160,000 clones, 85% seen once. Trimming left V 4 bases short and J 2 bases short, with 15 bases between. Germline-derived CDR1 and CDR2 are SQVTM and ANQGSEA. The CDR3 runs 15 residues. The chain has TRBV29-1 and TRBJ2-1; maybe TRBD1 (5 bases). The clonotype was recovered from a man between 35 and 55 years old with acute or convalescent COVID-19. Specimen: peripheral blood. In nucleotides, the CDR3 is TGCAGCGTTGGTACCGCCAGGGCGACCTACAATGAGCAGTTCTTC. Encoded protein: CSVGTARATYNEQFF.